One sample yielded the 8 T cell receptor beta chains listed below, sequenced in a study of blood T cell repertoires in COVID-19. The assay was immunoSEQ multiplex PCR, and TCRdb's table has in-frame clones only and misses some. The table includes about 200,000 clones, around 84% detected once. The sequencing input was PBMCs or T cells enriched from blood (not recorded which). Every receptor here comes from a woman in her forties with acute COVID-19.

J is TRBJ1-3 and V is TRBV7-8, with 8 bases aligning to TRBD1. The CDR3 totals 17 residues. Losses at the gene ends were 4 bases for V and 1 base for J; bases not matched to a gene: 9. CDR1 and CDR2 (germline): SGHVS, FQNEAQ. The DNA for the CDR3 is TGTGCCAGCAGCTGGACGAGACGGACAGGGTCTGGAAACACCATATATTTT. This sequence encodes CASSWTRRTGSGNTIYF.

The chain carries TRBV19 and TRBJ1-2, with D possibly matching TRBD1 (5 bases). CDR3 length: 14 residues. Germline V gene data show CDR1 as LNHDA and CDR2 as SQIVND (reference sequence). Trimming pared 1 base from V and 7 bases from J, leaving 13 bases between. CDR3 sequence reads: CASSIARAESGYTF. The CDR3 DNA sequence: TGTGCCAGTAGTATAGCCAGGGCGGAGAGTGGCTACACCTTC.

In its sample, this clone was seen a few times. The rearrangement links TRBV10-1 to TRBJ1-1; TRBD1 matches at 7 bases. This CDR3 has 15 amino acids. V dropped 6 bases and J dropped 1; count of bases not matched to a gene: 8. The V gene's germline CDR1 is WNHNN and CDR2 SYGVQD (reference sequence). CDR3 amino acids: CASSDARGQNTEAFF. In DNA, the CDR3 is TGCGCCAGCAGCGACGCGAGGGGGCAGAACACTGAAGCTTTCTTT.

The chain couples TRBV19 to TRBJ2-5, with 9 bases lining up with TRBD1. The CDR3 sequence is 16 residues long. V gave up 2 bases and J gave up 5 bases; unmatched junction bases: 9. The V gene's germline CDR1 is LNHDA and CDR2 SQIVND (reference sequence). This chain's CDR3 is CASSINNRGPGETQYF. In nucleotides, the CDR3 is TGTGCCAGTAGTATAAACAACAGGGGGCCGGGGGAGACCCAGTACTTC.

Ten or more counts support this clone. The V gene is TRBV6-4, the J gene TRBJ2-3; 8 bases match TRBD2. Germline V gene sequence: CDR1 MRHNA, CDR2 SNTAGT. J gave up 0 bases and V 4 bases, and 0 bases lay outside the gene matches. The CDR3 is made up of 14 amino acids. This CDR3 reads CASSASGSTDTQYF. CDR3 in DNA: TGTGCCAGCAGTGCTAGCGGGAGCACAGATACGCAGTATTTT.

The DNA of the CDR3 is TGTGCCAGCATGCGTCTAGGGGGCGGCGGGGAGCTGTTTTTT. Translation gives CASMRLGGGGELFF. The chain combines TRBV28 with TRBJ2-2; 7 nucleotides align to TRBD1. Trimming took 7 bases from V and 7 from J; bases not matched to a gene: 9. Germline CDR1 MDHEN, CDR2 SYDVKM. This CDR3 spans 14 amino acids.

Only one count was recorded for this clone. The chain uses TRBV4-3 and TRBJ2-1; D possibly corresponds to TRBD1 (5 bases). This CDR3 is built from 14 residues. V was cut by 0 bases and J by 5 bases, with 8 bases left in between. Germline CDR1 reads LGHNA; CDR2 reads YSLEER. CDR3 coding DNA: TGCGCCAGCAGCCAAGACAGGGCTAACAATGAGCAGTTCTTC. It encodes CASSQDRANNEQFF.

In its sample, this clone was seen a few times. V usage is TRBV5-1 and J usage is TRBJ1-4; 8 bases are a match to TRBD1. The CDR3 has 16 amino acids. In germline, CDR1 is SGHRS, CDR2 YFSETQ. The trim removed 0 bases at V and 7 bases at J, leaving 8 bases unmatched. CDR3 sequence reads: CASSLDGGQEAEKLFF. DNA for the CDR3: TGCGCCAGCAGCTTGGATGGGGGACAGGAGGCTGAAAAACTGTTTTTT.